The clone carrying this T cell receptor beta chain has a single count. Antigen unknown. Using immunoSEQ multiplex PCR, the repertoire was profiled, and TCRdb retains in-frame clones only, with some absent. In the table there are more than 55,000 clones, around 90% of which are singletons. These data are taken from a study of cytomegalovirus exposure and HLA in healthy donors. Study-wide background: The 100 to 150 validation repertoires and the roughly 690 first-cohort repertoires shared a platform, a later analysis reported. Study-level findings and limits: Researchers catalogued roughly 150 TCR beta chains as cytomegalovirus-associated. A classifier reportedly called cytomegalovirus status with high sensitivity and specificity. It was confirmed in vitro that a few of the CMV-associated chains were specific for CMV antigens.

The CDR3 extends over 14 amino acids. The germline CDR1 and CDR2 sequences are SGDLS and YYNGEE. The V gene end was trimmed by 4 bases and the J gene end by 4 bases; junction bases not matched to a gene: 5. Sequencing was carried out using PBMCs. The chain couples TRBV9 to TRBJ2-1, with 7 bases matching TRBD1. The clonotype was recovered from a man between 18 and 35 years old in good health and CMV-seronegative. Here the CDR3 DNA reads TGTGCCAGCAGCCCGGGACAGACTTACAATGAGCAGTTCTTC. It is translated as CASSPGQTYNEQFF.